This note documents a single TCR beta chain sequence. The target of this receptor is not known. Nothing much larger sits one base from this clone, and base qualities are not available. CDR1 and CDR2 (SGHRS, YFSETQ) derive from the germline V gene. The junction shows trimming of 0 bases on V and 1 base on J, plus 14 bases between the germline ends. The CDR3 starts with the cysteine, ends with the phenylalanine, and has 16 residues. The sequence is cut down to CDR3 DNA, 48 bases in frame from base 1. Receptors were amplified or captured by the immunoSEQ multiplex PCR assay. In the paper's pipeline: A statistical classification framework was built for diagnosing cytomegalovirus status from the catalog of TCR beta chain sequences. TCRdb obtained this table from immuneACCESS and retained in-frame rearrangements with V and J assigned. These tables miss some clones; where compared with another copy, unresolved V genes account for less than half of the shortfall, and the remainder is unexplained. D and trimming were read from the DNA, whereas the V and J calls and clone size are those reported in that table. This sample lists roughly 150,000 clones; 85% were detected once. The biggest ten clones account for 2% to 2.5% of the sample.

Donors formed part of the validation cohort, which comprised 120 subjects and was distinct from the first cohort of 666 subjects. This sample stems from a study of cytomegalovirus exposure and HLA in healthy donors (dated 2017 in TCRdb). Broadly, across the study: The 550 to 750 repertoires of the first cohort and the approximately 130 validation repertoires were produced on the same platform, according to a later analysis. The study aimed to test whether signatures of past pathogen exposure could be identified by cataloging public T cell receptors. In addition to the first cohort of 650 to 750 subjects, a separate validation cohort of around 110 different subjects was used. The study combined high-throughput TCR immunosequencing, statistical association of individual TCRs with disease status, and machine learning to predict cytomegalovirus infection status. Study-wide conclusions, independent of this receptor: In vitro tests confirmed that three of the cytomegalovirus-associated TCR beta chains recognize cytomegalovirus antigens. While some public TCRs were present in many individuals, most TCR sequences turned up only very rarely across donors. A total of some 180 TCR beta chains were listed by the study as associated with cytomegalovirus. The classifier was reported to diagnose cytomegalovirus status with high specificity and sensitivity in both the original and validation cohorts. It was suggested by the authors that the approach could potentially be generalized to other disease states and immunological phenotypes. All 120 repertoires were used to score co-occurrence in the validation cohort in a later analysis, because that analysis had no HLA typing for the cohort. A later analysis found that TCRs clustered in the first cohort also tended to co-occur in the 130 or so validation repertoires, with 94% of cluster scores above 0.

The sample was PBMCs. The chain joins TRBV5-1 to TRBJ2-7; the D gene is perhaps TRBD1, from 5 matching bases. The sequence was collected from a man aged 25-45 years in good health and CMV-seropositive. The CDR3 has the sequence CASSLALQDKSYEQYF. DNA sequence: TGCGCCAGCAGCTTGGCCCTGCAGGACAAATCCTACGAGCAGTACTTC.